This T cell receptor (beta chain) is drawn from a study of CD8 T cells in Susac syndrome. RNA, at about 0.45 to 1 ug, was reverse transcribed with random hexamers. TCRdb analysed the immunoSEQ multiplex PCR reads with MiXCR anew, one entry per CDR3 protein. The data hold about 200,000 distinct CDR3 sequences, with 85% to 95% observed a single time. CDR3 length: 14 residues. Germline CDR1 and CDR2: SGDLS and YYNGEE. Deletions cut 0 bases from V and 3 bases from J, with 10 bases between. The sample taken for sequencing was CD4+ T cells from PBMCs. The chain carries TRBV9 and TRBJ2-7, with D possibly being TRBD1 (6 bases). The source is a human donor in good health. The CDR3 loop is CASSVATQGYEQYF. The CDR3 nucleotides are TGTGCCAGCAGCGTAGCTACACAGGGCTACGAGCAGTACTTC.